These T cell receptor beta chains were read from a single sample in a study of T-cell memory formation after mild COVID-19. MiXCR, run by TCRdb on the 5' RACE reads, gives a single entry per CDR3 protein. The sample has about 210,000 distinct CDR3 sequences; about 10% are singletons. The specimen sequenced was PBMCs or a T cell subset sorted from them (not recorded which). The origin of the receptors is a young man who had mild COVID-19 (a few samples of this study predate the infection). Cell type and time point are not known. Each CDR3 is given with its conserved first and last residue. D genes are given only for firm matches. Clone size is given for some rows only: seen once, a few or many times, or a class if the clone is expanded.

clone_size d_call j_call v_call cdr3_nt cdr3_aa
few - TRBJ2-1 TRBV9 TGTGCCAGCAGCGTAGATCCTAGCTTCAATGAGCAGTTCTTC CASSVDPSFNEQFF
- TRBD2 TRBJ2-1 TRBV7-9 TGTGCCAGCAGCTTAGCCCTAGCGGGGGGCTACAATGAGCAGTTCTTC CASSLALAGGYNEQFF
many TRBD1 TRBJ2-2 TRBV7-2 TGTGCCAGCAGCCGGTCCGGGACAGGGCGTACCGGGGAGCTGTTTTTT CASSRSGTGRTGELFF
- TRBD2 TRBJ2-1 TRBV7-3 TGTGCCAGCAGCACACTAGCGGGGGGGCTCGCTGAGCAGTTCTTC CASSTLAGGLAEQFF
- - TRBJ2-3 TRBV5-1 TGCGCCAGCAGCCGAGACAGGGAGGAAGATACGCAGTATTTT CASSRDREEDTQYF
many - TRBJ1-1 TRBV15 TGTGCCACCAGCAGGGGGGGGCAGGACACTGAAGCTTTCTTT CATSRGGQDTEAFF
- - TRBJ2-3 TRBV11-2 TGTGCCAGCAGCTCGGTGAGGGGACGATCATCAGATACGCAGTATTTT CASSSVRGRSSDTQYF
- - TRBJ2-1 TRBV18 TGTGCCAGCTCACCTTTCCAGGAGAACAATGAGCAGTTCTTC CASSPFQENNEQFF
few - TRBJ2-3 TRBV7-2 TGTGCCAGCAGCTTAGTCGGGGCGCGCACAGATACGCAGTATTTT CASSLVGARTDTQYF
- - TRBJ2-7 TRBV10-3 TGTGCCATCACCAACCCCGGACAGTACGAGCAGTACTTC CAITNPGQYEQYF